Following are 32 T cell receptor beta chains from one sample sequenced in a study of blood T cells in healthy people across ages. Combining a sample-barcoded 5' primer with a J-beta primer mix, a second PCR ran for roughly 6 to 12 cycles. TCRdb passed the 5' RACE reads through MiXCR, listing each CDR3 protein once. The sample has about 650,000 distinct CDR3 sequences, 32% seen once; the top ten hold approximately 15%. Sequenced material: blood. Receptors originate from a woman aged 80 or over in good health.

This clonotype was recorded a few times. The V and J genes are TRBV11-1 and TRBJ2-1; TRBD2 agrees at 7 bases. Losses at the gene ends were 2 bases for V and 4 bases for J; bases not matched to a gene: 8. This CDR3 has 16 residues. Per germline, CDR1 SGHAT and CDR2 FQDESV (reference sequence). DNA for the CDR3: TGTGCCAGCAGCTTAAGGTCTGGCGGGGGTTACAATGAGCAGTTCTTC. Protein product: CASSLRSGGGYNEQFF. The full variable domain, its missing parts supplied by reference TRBV11-1 and TRBJ2-1, is EAEVAQSPRYKITEKSQAVAFWCDPISGHATLYWYRQILGQGPELLVQFQDESVVDDSQLPKDRFSAERLKGVDSTLKIQPAELGDSAMYLCASSLRSGGGYNEQFFGPGTRLTVL.

The chain uses TRBV7-9 and TRBJ1-4; 8 nucleotides agree with TRBD1. This CDR3 comprises 16 residues. Germline V gene sequence: CDR1 SEHNR, CDR2 FQNEAQ (reference sequence). Losses at the gene ends were 5 bases for V and 8 bases for J; bases not matched to a gene: 13. In nucleotides, the CDR3 is TGTGCCAGCAGCGGGAGAGTGGGACAGGCGTGGGAAAAACTGTTTTTT. The encoded protein is CASSGRVGQAWEKLFF. Full variable domain (outside the CDR3, taken from reference TRBV7-9 and TRBJ1-4): DTGVSQNPRHKITKRGQNVTFRCDPISEHNRLYWYRQTLGQGPEFLTYFQNEAQLEKSRLLSDRFSAERPKGSFSTLEIQRTEQGDSAMYLCASSGRVGQAWEKLFFGSGTQLSVL.

This clonotype was seen at least ten times. The chain recombines TRBV9 with TRBJ2-3; weak D call: TRBD2 (6 bases). The CDR3 has 15 amino acids. V dropped 0 bases and J dropped 5 bases, with 13 bases sitting between them. The V gene's germline CDR1 is SGDLS and CDR2 YYNGEE. CDR3 amino acids: CASSVDPGEGDTQYF. The CDR3 nucleotides read TGTGCCAGCAGCGTAGACCCGGGGGAAGGAGATACGCAGTATTTT. Variable domain in full (rest from reference TRBV9 and TRBJ2-3): DSGVTQTPKHLITATGQRVTLRCSPRSGDLSVYWYQQSLDQGLQFLIQYYNGEERAKGNILERFSAQQFPDLHSELNLSSLELGDSALYFCASSVDPGEGDTQYFGPGTRLTVL.

This clonotype showed up many times. The V gene is TRBV5-1, the J gene TRBJ2-1, with a tentative D call TRBD2 (6 bases). CDR1 is SGHRS and CDR2 is YFSETQ in the germline V gene. V dropped 4 bases and J dropped 10 bases, with 12 bases sitting between them. There are 12 residues in the CDR3. The chain's CDR3 is CASSLGREEQFF. Here the CDR3 DNA reads TGCGCCAGCAGCCTGGGTCGGGAGGAGCAGTTCTTC. Supplemented by reference TRBV5-1 and TRBJ2-1, the full variable domain reads KAGVTQTPRYLIKTRGQQVTLSCSPISGHRSVSWYQQTPGQGLQFLFEYFSETQRNKGNFPGRFSGRQFSNSRSEMNVSTLELGDSALYLCASSLGREEQFFGPGTRLTVL.

Worth noting for this clonotype: This may arise from a read error, as a much more abundant clone is one base away. This rearrangement joins TRBV5-1 to TRBJ1-1; 8 nucleotides agree with TRBD1. This CDR3 comprises 14 residues. The junction had 8 bases not matched to a gene; V was cut back by 7 bases and J by 3 bases. Germline assignment: CDR1 SGHRS and CDR2 YFSETQ. The CDR3 DNA reads as TGCGCCAGCGGCCCTCTACAGGGGGACACTGAAGCTTTCTTT. It codes for CASGPLQGDTEAFF.

This clonotype was found many times. The J gene is TRBJ2-7, the V gene TRBV6-2 or TRBV6-3; 8 bases map to TRBD1. The germline V gene encodes CDR1 MNHEY and CDR2 SVGEGT. V dropped 6 bases and J dropped 3; count of bases not matched to a gene: 10. This CDR3 contains 15 residues. CDR3 sequence: CASSIGQGVYYEQYF. The CDR3 nucleotides are TGTGCCAGCAGCATTGGACAGGGCGTATACTACGAGCAGTACTTC.

This clonotype was detected many times. V is TRBV4-2 and J is TRBJ1-6, with 10 bases matching TRBD1. The CDR3 runs 15 residues. The V and J ends lost 0 bases and 10 bases, in that order; junction bases with no gene match: 3. Germline V CDR1 and CDR2: LGHNA, YNFKEQ. CDR3 in DNA: TGTGCCAGCAGCCAAGAACCGGGACAGGGGTCACCCCTCCACTTT. Amino acid sequence: CASSQEPGQGSPLHF.

This clonotype was seen at least ten times. The rearrangement links TRBV2 to TRBJ2-5; D gene uncertain. The CDR3 length is 12 residues. Germline V gives CDR1 SNHLY, CDR2 FYNNEI. V gave up 3 bases and J gave up 2 bases, with 4 bases separating them. In nucleotides, the CDR3 is TGTGCCAGCAGTGACTATCAAGAGACCCAGTACTTC. Protein: CASSDYQETQYF.

With respect to this clonotype: A much larger clone sits a single nucleotide away, making a read error possible. This sequence joins TRBV2 and TRBJ2-1, with 8 bases aligning to TRBD1. The better agreement between TRBJ2-7 and the DNA end casts doubt on the J call. CDR3 length: 15 residues. The germline gives CDR1 SNHLY, CDR2 FYNNEI. This CDR3 reads CASKFQGAARNEQYF. Here the CDR3 DNA reads TGTGCCAGCAAGTTCCAGGGGGCGGCCCGCAATGAGCAGTACTTC.

At least ten counts were recorded for this clonotype. The rearrangement joins TRBV20-1 to TRBJ2-5; TRBD1 or TRBD2 may be the D gene (7 bases each). CDR3 length equals 15 residues. V shed 5 bases and J shed 2 bases, with 18 bases lying between them. CDR1 and CDR2 from the germline V gene are DFQATT and SNEGSKA (reference sequence). CDR3 coding DNA: TGCAGTGCTTCCTGGGGAGGGGGCACTCAAGAGACCCAGTACTTC. This codes for CSASWGGGTQETQYF.

In its sample, this clonotype was seen many times. V and J are TRBV6-5 and TRBJ1-2; D not resolved. This CDR3 has 14 amino acids. The V and J ends lost 6 bases and 4 bases respectively, with 15 bases between them. CDR1 and CDR2 (germline): MNHEY, SVGAGI. The CDR3 is CASSDAEATYGYTF. The CDR3 DNA reads as TGTGCCAGCAGCGACGCTGAAGCCACCTATGGCTACACCTTC.

The chain couples TRBV30 to TRBJ2-5; a weak D match, TRBD2 (6 bases). Judging by the DNA end, TRBJ2-7 fits better; the J call may be wrong. Germline CDR1 is GTSNPN and CDR2 is SVGIG (reference sequence). CDR3 length: 14 amino acids. For the CDR3, the DNA is TGTGCCTGGAGTGTTGGCAGGGTCGGGGGCGAGCAGTACTTC. It encodes CAWSVGRVGGEQYF.

The rearrangement links TRBV28 to TRBJ2-3; 8 bases line up with TRBD2. There are 18 residues in the CDR3. With V trimmed by 3 bases and J by 4 bases, 15 bases remained unmatched. CDR1 MDHEN and CDR2 SYDVKM come from the germline V gene. CDR3: CASSFQIAGPVRADTQYF. The CDR3 DNA follows: TGTGCCAGCAGTTTTCAGATAGCGGGGCCCGTGCGGGCAGATACGCAGTATTTT.

This clonotype was observed at least ten times. For the CDR3, the DNA is TGTGCCAGCAGCGAGACCCCCTATAATTCACCCCTCCACTTT. Encoded protein: CASSETPYNSPLHF. The V gene is TRBV25-1, the J gene TRBJ1-6; D is ambiguous. V was cut by 6 bases and J by 2 bases, with 8 bases left in between. Germline loops: CDR1 MGHDK, CDR2 SYGVNS. The length of the CDR3 is 14 residues.

The DNA for the CDR3 is TGTGCCAGCAGCTTAGTCGGGGTGGGGGTGAATGAGCAGTTCTTC. Amino acids: CASSLVGVGVNEQFF. This sequence joins TRBV7-2 and TRBJ2-1; D might be TRBD1 or TRBD2, each matching 5 bases. The germline CDR1 and CDR2 sequences are SGHTA and FQGNSA. The CDR3 covers 15 residues. V was pared by 1 base and J by 7 bases, with 14 bases between.

This clonotype was recorded at least ten times. Just one base apart from a much larger clone, this may be a read error. The gene calls are TRBV3-1 and TRBJ2-1, with D possibly being TRBD2 (6 bases). TRBJ2-7 explains the end of the DNA better; the J call may be wrong. Germline values: CDR1 LGHDT, CDR2 YNNKEL (reference sequence). The CDR3 totals 15 residues. The CDR3 loop is CASSQDRGTYNEQYF. The CDR3 coding sequence is TGTGCCAGCAGCCAAGATCGGGGGACCTACAATGAGCAGTACTTC.

CDR3 amino acids: CAWSPGGERYGYTF. CDR3 bases: TGTGCCTGGAGCCCAGGGGGAGAGCGCTATGGCTACACCTTC. The chain employs TRBV30 and TRBJ1-2; 7 nucleotides line up with TRBD1. Trimming cost V 3 bases and J 4 bases; bases outside gene matches: 8. Germline V gene sequence: CDR1 GTSNPN, CDR2 SVGIG (reference sequence). CDR3 size: 14 residues.

This clonotype was recorded a few times. V is TRBV7-2 and J is TRBJ1-3; possible D gene TRBD1, 6 bases. This CDR3 is built from 13 residues. From germline, CDR1 is SGHTA and CDR2 FQGNSA. In DNA, the CDR3 is TGTGCAACGGGGGCCGCCTCTGGAAACACCATATATTTT. Its translation is CATGAASGNTIYF. Supplemented by reference TRBV7-2 and TRBJ1-3, the full variable domain reads GAGVSQSPSNKVTEKGKDVELRCDPISGHTALYWYRQSLGQGLEFLIYFQGNSAPDKSGLPSDRFSAERTGGSVSTLTIQRTQQEDSAVYLCATGAASGNTIYFGEGSWLTVV.

This chain joins TRBV2 and TRBJ2-7, with a tentative D call TRBD1 (6 bases). Germline CDR1 and CDR2: SNHLY and FYNNEI. The CDR3 is 14 amino acids. Trimming stripped 3 bases from V and 6 bases from J, with 15 bases between. The CDR3 DNA is TGTGCCAGCAGTGAGGTCAGGGGTTCGGGCGAGCAGTACTTC. Translating it yields CASSEVRGSGEQYF.

This clonotype was found many times. One junction end disagrees with the germline gene, perhaps due to a read error. CDR3 sequence: CSARDGKGLYEQYF. The CDR3 DNA sequence: TGCAGTGCCAGAGACGGCAAGGGTCTTTACGAGCAGTACTTC. The gene calls are TRBV20-1 and TRBJ2-7; D is unclear. Germline V CDR1 and CDR2: DFQATT, SNEGSKA (reference sequence). The CDR3 loop spans 14 amino acids.

V and J are TRBV28 and TRBJ2-7; 14 nucleotides agree with TRBD2. The J call could be wrong; TRBJ2-5 is a better fit for the DNA end. CDR3 length: 18 amino acids. The germline CDR1 and CDR2 sequences are MDHEN and SYDVKM. CDR3 protein: CASSLYAGLAGVQETQYF. The CDR3 DNA sequence: TGTGCCAGCAGTTTATATGCGGGACTAGCGGGAGTCCAAGAGACCCAGTACTTC.

A remark on this clonotype: This may be a read error, as it is one base from a much larger clone. The chain combines TRBV27 with TRBJ2-3; TRBD1 is a possible D gene (8 bases). This CDR3 is 15 amino acids long. Germline loops: CDR1 MNHEY, CDR2 SMNVEV (reference sequence). The CDR3 DNA is TGTGCCAGCTCGAAGCGGGGACAGGAGACAGATGCGCAGTATTTT. Translating it yields CASSKRGQETDAQYF.

This clonotype was seen repeatedly, ten times or more. The chain employs TRBV20-1 and TRBJ1-6; TRBD1 matches 9 bases. V shed 6 bases and J 6 bases; nucleotides not matched to a gene: 6. This CDR3 contains 14 residues. CDR1 and CDR2 from the germline V gene are DFQATT and SNEGSKA (reference sequence). CDR3 sequence (DNA): TGCAGTGCGGGGACAGGGACCTTTAATTCACCCCTCCACTTT. Translating it yields CSAGTGTFNSPLHF.

The rearrangement links TRBV5-8 to TRBJ2-7; D gene unclear. V lost 0 bases and J 0 bases, leaving 13 bases between the germline ends. The CDR3 is made up of 16 amino acids. Germline values: CDR1 SGHTS, CDR2 YDEGEE. The CDR3 coding sequence is TGTGCCAGCAGCTTGGATTTGGGTGAGATCTCCTACGAGCAGTACTTC. Encoded protein: CASSLDLGEISYEQYF.

A few counts support this clonotype. This rearrangement joins TRBV2 to TRBJ2-7, with 8 positions matching TRBD2. With V trimmed by 5 bases and J by 2 bases, 5 bases remained unmatched. This CDR3 contains 14 residues. Germline V gene lookup returns CDR1 SNHLY and CDR2 FYNNEI. The CDR3 here is CASSIAGPAYEQYF. In DNA, the CDR3 is TGTGCCAGCAGTATAGCGGGACCCGCCTACGAGCAGTACTTC.

Ten or more counts support this clonotype. This chain links TRBV5-1 with TRBJ1-5; possibly TRBD1 for D (5 bases). V gave up 3 bases and J gave up 5 bases, with 9 bases separating them. This CDR3 has 13 residues. Germline V lookup: CDR1 SGHRS, CDR2 YFSETQ. The CDR3 here is CASSWGPDQPQHF. In DNA, the CDR3 is TGCGCCAGCAGCTGGGGACCGGATCAGCCCCAGCATTTT.

As regards this clonotype: The junction and the germline gene differ at one end; a read error may be behind it. The rearrangement uses TRBV9 and TRBJ1-2; 7 bases line up with TRBD1. The CDR3 runs to 13 residues. Germline V gene data show CDR1 as SGDLS and CDR2 as YYNGEE. CDR3 in amino acids: CAGSVDRDYGYTF. CDR3 sequence (DNA): TGTGCCGGCAGCGTAGACAGGGACTATGGCTACACCTTC.

This clonotype was seen repeatedly, ten times or more. V is TRBV5-1 and J is TRBJ2-3, with TRBD2 matching over 10 bases. Germline V gene sequence: CDR1 SGHRS, CDR2 YFSETQ. The CDR3 covers 16 residues. J lost 2 bases, V lost 4 bases, and 7 bases had no gene match. The CDR3, as DNA: TGCGCCAGCAGCCTTAAGCGGGGGGGCCCCACAGATACGCAGTATTTT. The encoded protein is CASSLKRGGPTDTQYF.

This chain uses TRBV12-3 or TRBV12-4 with TRBJ1-6; 7 bases line up with TRBD1. J gave up 7 bases and V 1 base, and 4 bases lay outside the gene matches. The CDR3 totals 15 residues. The CDR3 nucleotides read TGTGCCAGCAGTTTAGATGCAGGGGGGAATTCACCCCTCCACTTT. It is translated as CASSLDAGGNSPLHF.

Concerning this clonotype: Just one base apart from a much larger clone, this may be a read error. The DNA of the CDR3 is TGTGCCAGCAGCTTAGAGCCGGCGTCCTGCTATGGCTACACCTTC. Translated: CASSLEPASCYGYTF. V and J are TRBV4-2 and TRBJ1-2; D remains unclear. CDR3 length: 15 residues. Germline loops: CDR1 LGHNA, CDR2 YNFKEQ. The V end was cut by 5 bases, the J end by 4 bases, with 17 bases between.

Remarks on this clonotype: A much larger clone is a single base away; this may be a read error. The CDR3 sequence: CASIRGTGSGQFF. In nucleotides, the CDR3 is TGTGCCAGCATCCGAGGGACGGGTAGTGGGCAGTTCTTC. The chain has TRBV28 and TRBJ2-1; either TRBD1 or TRBD2 may fit D (5 bases each). The CDR3 is 13 amino acids. V was clipped by 7 bases and J by 12 bases, with 19 bases between them. The germline CDR1 and CDR2 sequences are MDHEN and SYDVKM.

The chain joins TRBV6-5 to TRBJ1-1; D unclear. Per the germline V gene, CDR1 is MNHEY and CDR2 is SVGAGI. There are 15 residues in the CDR3. Trimming stripped 4 bases from V and 1 base from J, with 13 bases between. The CDR3: CASSSGPGENTEAFF. CDR3 DNA: TGTGCCAGCAGTTCGGGCCCAGGAGAGAACACTGAAGCTTTCTTT.